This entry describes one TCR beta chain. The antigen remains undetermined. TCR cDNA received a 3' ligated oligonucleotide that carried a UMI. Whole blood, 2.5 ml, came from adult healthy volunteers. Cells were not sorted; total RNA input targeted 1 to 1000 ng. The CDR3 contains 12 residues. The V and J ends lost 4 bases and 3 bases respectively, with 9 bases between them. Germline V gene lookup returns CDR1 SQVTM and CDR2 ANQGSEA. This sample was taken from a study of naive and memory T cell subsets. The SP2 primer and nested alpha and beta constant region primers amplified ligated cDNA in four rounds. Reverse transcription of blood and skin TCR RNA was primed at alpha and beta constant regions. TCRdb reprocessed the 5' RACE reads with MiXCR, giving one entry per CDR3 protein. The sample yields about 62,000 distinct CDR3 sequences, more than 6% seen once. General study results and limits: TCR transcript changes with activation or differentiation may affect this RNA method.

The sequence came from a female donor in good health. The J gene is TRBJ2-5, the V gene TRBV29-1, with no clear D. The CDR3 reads CSVVGVEETQYF. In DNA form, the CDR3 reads TGCAGCGTTGTTGGGGTAGAAGAGACCCAGTACTTC. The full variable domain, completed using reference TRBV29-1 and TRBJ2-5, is SAVISQKPSRDICQRGTSLTIQCQVDSQVTMMFWYRQQPGQSLTLIATANQGSEATYESGFVIDKFPISRPNLTFSTLTVSNMSPEDSSIYLCSVVGVEETQYFGPGTRLLVL.